What follows is one T cell receptor beta chain and its context. The data belong to a study of OX40 agonist ivuxolimab in advanced cancers. Germline lookup yields CDR1 ENHRY and CDR2 SYGVKD. The CDR3 consists of 12 residues. The V gene lost 3 bases and the J gene lost 3 bases, with 5 bases spanning the gap. TCRdb's table, derived via immunoSEQ multiplex PCR, lists solely in-frame clones and lacks some. Among approximately 99,000 clones listed, 86% were seen once. This TCR derives from an adult with an advanced solid tumor such as melanoma, head and neck, liver or kidney cancer. The sequences come from CD4+ or CD8+ T cells sorted from blood, collected in a trial of the OX40 agonist ivuxolimab. The chain couples TRBV10-3 to TRBJ1-1; no firm D call. For the CDR3, the DNA is TGTGCCATCAGTGAAAGGGACACTGAAGCTTTCTTT. Protein: CAISERDTEAFF.